This TCR beta chain was sequenced in a study of blood T cell repertoires in COVID-19. Overall study: Acute and convalescent COVID-19 samples came from the United States, Italy and Spain.

Profiled with immunoSEQ multiplex PCR; TCRdb holds only in-frame clones, not every one. This sample yields around 130,000 clones, of which 75% to 90% are seen a single time; 4.3% belongs to the top ten. The source of this sequence is a human donor in a cohort sampled during active COVID-19. The sequencing sample was made of peripheral blood.

This chain's CDR3 is CASRGGASTDTQYF. The CDR3 bases are TGTGCCAGCAGAGGGGGGGCTAGCACAGATACGCAGTATTTT. The chain has TRBV27 and TRBJ2-3, with D perhaps TRBD2 (7 bases). CDR1 MNHEY and CDR2 SMNVEV come from the germline V gene (reference sequence). The V end lost 6 bases, the J end lost 0 bases, and 10 bases lay between the germline ends. The CDR3 has 14 residues.